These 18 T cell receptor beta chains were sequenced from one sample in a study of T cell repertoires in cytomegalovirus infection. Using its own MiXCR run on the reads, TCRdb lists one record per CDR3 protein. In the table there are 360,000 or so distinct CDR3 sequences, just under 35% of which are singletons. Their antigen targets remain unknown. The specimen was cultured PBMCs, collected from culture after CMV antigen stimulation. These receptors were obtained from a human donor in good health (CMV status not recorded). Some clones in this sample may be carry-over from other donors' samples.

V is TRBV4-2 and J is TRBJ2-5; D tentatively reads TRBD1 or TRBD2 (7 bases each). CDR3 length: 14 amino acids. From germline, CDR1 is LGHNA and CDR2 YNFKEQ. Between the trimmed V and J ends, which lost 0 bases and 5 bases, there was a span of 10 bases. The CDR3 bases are TGTGCCAGCAGCCAAGACAGGGGGGGGGAGACCCAGTACTTC. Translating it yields CASSQDRGGETQYF.

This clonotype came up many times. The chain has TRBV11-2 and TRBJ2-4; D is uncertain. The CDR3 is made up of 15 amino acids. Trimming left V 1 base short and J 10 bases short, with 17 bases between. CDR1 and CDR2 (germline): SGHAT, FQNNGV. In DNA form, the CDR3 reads TGTGCCAGCAGCTTAGCCCCCGGTACTCAAGGGATTCAGTACTTC. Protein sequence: CASSLAPGTQGIQYF. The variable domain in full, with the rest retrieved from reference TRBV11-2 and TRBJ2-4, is EAGVAQSPRYKIIEKRQSVAFWCNPISGHATLYWYQQILGQGPKLLIQFQNNGVVDDSQLPKDRFSAERLKGVDSTLKIQPAKLEDSAVYLCASSLAPGTQGIQYFGAGTRLSVL.

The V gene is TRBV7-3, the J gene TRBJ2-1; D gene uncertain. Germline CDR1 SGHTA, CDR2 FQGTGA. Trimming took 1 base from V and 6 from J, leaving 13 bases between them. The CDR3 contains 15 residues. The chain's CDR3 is CASSLIRSRVNEQFF. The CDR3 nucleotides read TGTGCCAGCAGCTTAATAAGGAGTCGAGTCAATGAGCAGTTCTTC.

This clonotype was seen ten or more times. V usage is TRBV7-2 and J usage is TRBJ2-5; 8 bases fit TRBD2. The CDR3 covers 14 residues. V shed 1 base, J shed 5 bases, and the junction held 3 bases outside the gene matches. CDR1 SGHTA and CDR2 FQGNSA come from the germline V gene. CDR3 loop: CASSLGAGVETQYF. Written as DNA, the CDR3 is TGTGCCAGCAGCTTAGGAGCGGGAGTTGAGACCCAGTACTTC.

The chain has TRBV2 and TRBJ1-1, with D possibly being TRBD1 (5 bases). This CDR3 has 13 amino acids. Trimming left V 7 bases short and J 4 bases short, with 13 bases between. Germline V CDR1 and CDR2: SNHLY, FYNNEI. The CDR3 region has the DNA TGTGCCAGCACCTCAGGGTGGGGCACTGAAGCTTTCTTT. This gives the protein CASTSGWGTEAFF.

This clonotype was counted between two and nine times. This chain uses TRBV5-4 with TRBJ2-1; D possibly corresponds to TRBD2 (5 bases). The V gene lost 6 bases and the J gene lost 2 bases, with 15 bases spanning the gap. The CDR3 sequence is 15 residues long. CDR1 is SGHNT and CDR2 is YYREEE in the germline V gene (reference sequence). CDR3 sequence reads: CASTEADLTYNEQFF. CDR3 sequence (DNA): TGTGCCAGCACCGAAGCGGACTTGACCTACAATGAGCAGTTCTTC.

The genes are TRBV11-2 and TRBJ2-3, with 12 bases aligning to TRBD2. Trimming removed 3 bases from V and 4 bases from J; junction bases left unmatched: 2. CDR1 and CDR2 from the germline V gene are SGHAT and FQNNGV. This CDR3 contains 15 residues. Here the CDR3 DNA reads TGTGCCAGCAGCTTTCTAGCGGGAGGGCCAGATACGCAGTATTTT. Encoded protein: CASSFLAGGPDTQYF. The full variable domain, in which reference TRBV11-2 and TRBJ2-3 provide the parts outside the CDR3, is EAGVAQSPRYKIIEKRQSVAFWCNPISGHATLYWYQQILGQGPKLLIQFQNNGVVDDSQLPKDRFSAERLKGVDSTLKIQPAKLEDSAVYLCASSFLAGGPDTQYFGPGTRLTVL.

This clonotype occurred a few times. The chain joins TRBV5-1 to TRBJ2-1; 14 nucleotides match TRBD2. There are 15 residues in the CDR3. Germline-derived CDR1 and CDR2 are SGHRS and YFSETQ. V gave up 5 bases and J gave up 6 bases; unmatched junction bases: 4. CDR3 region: CASRTSGREGNEQFF. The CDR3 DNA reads TGCGCCAGCAGGACTAGCGGGAGGGAAGGCAATGAGCAGTTCTTC.

This CDR3 is CASSLRTGVLNTEAFF. CDR3 bases: TGTGCCAGCAGCCTTCGGACAGGGGTCTTAAACACTGAAGCTTTCTTT. The chain recombines TRBV7-2 with TRBJ1-1; 9 bases are shared with TRBD1. CDR3 length: 16 residues. The V and J ends lost 5 bases and 2 bases, in that order; junction bases with no gene match: 9. Germline lookup yields CDR1 SGHTA and CDR2 FQGNSA.

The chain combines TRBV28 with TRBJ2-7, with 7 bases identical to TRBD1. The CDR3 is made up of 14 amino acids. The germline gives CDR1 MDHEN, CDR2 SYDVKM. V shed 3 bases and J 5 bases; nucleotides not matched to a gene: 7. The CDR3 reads CASSFRGYYNEQYF. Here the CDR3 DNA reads TGTGCCAGCAGTTTCAGGGGGTATTACAACGAGCAGTACTTC.

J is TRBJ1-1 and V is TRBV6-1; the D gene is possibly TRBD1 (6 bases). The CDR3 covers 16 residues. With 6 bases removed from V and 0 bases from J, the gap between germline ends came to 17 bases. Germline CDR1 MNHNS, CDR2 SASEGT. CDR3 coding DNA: TGTGCCAGCAGAAGGGGGTTTTCGGTAATGAACACTGAAGCTTTCTTT. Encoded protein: CASRRGFSVMNTEAFF.

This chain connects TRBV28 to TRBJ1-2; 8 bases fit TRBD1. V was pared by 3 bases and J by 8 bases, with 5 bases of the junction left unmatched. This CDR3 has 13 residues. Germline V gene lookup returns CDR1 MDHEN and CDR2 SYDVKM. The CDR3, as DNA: TGTGCCAGCAGTTTTCGGACAGGGAAAGGCTACACCTTC. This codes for CASSFRTGKGYTF.

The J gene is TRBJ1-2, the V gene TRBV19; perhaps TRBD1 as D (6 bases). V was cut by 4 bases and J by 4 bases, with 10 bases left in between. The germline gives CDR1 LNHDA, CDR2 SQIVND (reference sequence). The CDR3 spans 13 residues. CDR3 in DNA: TGTGCCAGTAGTAAAGGGGGGACCTATGGCTACACCTTC. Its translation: CASSKGGTYGYTF.

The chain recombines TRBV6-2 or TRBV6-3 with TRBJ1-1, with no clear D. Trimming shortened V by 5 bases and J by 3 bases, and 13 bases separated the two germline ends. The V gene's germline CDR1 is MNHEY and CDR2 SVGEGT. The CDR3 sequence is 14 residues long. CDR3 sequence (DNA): TGTGCCAGCAGTCCCCAGGCAGCGTACACTGAAGCTTTCTTT. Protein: CASSPQAAYTEAFF.

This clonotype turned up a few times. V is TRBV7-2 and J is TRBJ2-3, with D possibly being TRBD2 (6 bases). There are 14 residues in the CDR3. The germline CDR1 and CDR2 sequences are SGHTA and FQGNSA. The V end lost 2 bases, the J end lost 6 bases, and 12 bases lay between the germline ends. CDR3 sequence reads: CASSLKSGADTQYF. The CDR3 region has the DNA TGTGCCAGCAGCTTAAAGTCGGGAGCTGATACGCAGTATTTT. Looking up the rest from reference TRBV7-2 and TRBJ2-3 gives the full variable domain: GAGVSQSPSNKVTEKGKDVELRCDPISGHTALYWYRQSLGQGLEFLIYFQGNSAPDKSGLPSDRFSAERTGGSVSTLTIQRTQQEDSAVYLCASSLKSGADTQYFGPGTRLTVL.

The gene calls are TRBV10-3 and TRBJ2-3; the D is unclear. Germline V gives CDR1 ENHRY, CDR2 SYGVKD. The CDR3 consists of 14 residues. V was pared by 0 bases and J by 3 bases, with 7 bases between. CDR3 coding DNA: TGTGCCATCAGTGAGTCGTTTAGTACAGATACGCAGTATTTT. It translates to CAISESFSTDTQYF.

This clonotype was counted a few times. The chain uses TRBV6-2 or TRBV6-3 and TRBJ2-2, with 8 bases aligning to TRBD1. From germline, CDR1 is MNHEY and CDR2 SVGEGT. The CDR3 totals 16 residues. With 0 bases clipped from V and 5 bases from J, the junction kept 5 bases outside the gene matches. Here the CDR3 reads CASSYSGRGQTGELFF. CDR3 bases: TGTGCCAGCAGTTACTCCGGCAGGGGGCAGACCGGGGAGCTGTTTTTT.

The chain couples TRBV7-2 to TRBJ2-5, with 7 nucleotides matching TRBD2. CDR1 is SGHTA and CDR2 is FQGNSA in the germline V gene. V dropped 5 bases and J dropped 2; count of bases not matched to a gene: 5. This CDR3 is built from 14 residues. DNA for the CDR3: TGTGCCAGCAGCCGACCGGGACTACAAGAGACCCAGTACTTC. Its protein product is CASSRPGLQETQYF.